One sample yielded the 18 T cell receptor beta chains listed below, sequenced in a study of T cell responses to AZD1222 COVID-19 vaccine. Sequencing was performed with immunoSEQ multiplex PCR; in TCRdb, only in-frame clones are kept and a portion is missing. The sample records around 65,000 clones, 81% being singletons. Sequenced material: peripheral blood, taken 28 days after the second AZD1222 dose. The receptors come from an adult who received the AZD1222 COVID-19 vaccine.

The chain employs TRBV14 and TRBJ2-5; TRBD2 agrees at 11 bases. The germline CDR1 and CDR2 sequences are SGHDN and FVKESK. There are 17 residues in the CDR3. Losses at the gene ends were 4 bases for V and 4 bases for J; bases not matched to a gene: 11. The CDR3 nucleotides read TGTGCCAGCAGCCTCTTACTAGCGGGAGTGGAAGGAGAGACCCAGTACTTC. It codes for CASSLLLAGVEGETQYF.

The rearrangement links TRBV19 to TRBJ1-2; the match to TRBD1 covers 7 bases. CDR1 is LNHDA, CDR2 SQIVND, per germline (reference sequence). The V segment lost 0 bases and the J segment 4 bases; nucleotides outside the gene matches: 2. This CDR3 is built from 14 residues. The CDR3: CASSIDAGGYGYTF. In DNA form, the CDR3 reads TGTGCCAGTAGTATAGATGCAGGGGGCTATGGCTACACCTTC.

This clone has just one count. The chain employs TRBV12-3 or TRBV12-4 and TRBJ2-5; D possibly corresponds to TRBD2 (5 bases). This CDR3 is built from 13 residues. Trimming shortened V by 3 bases and J by 5 bases, and 10 bases separated the two germline ends. In nucleotides, the CDR3 is TGTGCCAGCAGTTTTTCGGGGTGGGAGACCCAGTACTTC. It translates to CASSFSGWETQYF.

The CDR3 sequence is CAVGAGSGYTF. In nucleotides, the CDR3 is TGTGCCGTTGGGGCAGGCAGCGGCTACACCTTC. The chain carries TRBV19 and TRBJ1-2; weak D call: TRBD1 (5 bases). This CDR3 is built from 11 residues. V was clipped by 11 bases and J by 8 bases, with 15 bases between them. Germline CDR1 LNHDA, CDR2 SQIVND (reference sequence).

This chain links TRBV7-2 with TRBJ2-7; tentatively, D is TRBD2 (5 bases). This CDR3 is 15 amino acids long. Germline assignment: CDR1 SGHTA and CDR2 FQGNSA. Trimming pared 4 bases from V and 7 bases from J, leaving 20 bases between. This chain's CDR3 is CASSSPSGIMEEQYF. In DNA form, the CDR3 reads TGTGCCAGCAGCTCACCGTCGGGGATTATGGAAGAGCAGTACTTC.

The genes are TRBV18 and TRBJ2-7, with D perhaps TRBD2 (5 bases). From germline, CDR1 is KGHSH and CDR2 LQKENI. V was clipped by 3 bases and J by 2 bases, with 11 bases between them. The CDR3 runs 14 residues. The CDR3 nucleotides are TGTGCCAGCTCACCGCCTAGCCTCACCTACGAGCAGTACTTC. Translating it yields CASSPPSLTYEQYF.

The chain is built from TRBV5-5 and TRBJ2-7; possibly TRBD2 for D (7 bases). V dropped 7 bases and J dropped 4 bases, with 24 bases sitting between them. CDR1 and CDR2 from the germline V gene are SGHKS and YYEKEE (reference sequence). The CDR3 totals 16 residues. CDR3: CASSPSRGRELYEQYF. The CDR3 DNA follows: TGTGCCAGCTCGCCCTCCCGGGGGCGGGAGTTATACGAGCAGTACTTC.

V is TRBV27 and J is TRBJ1-2; D perhaps matches TRBD1 (6 bases). The CDR3 is 13 amino acids. The V end lost 11 bases, the J end lost 3 bases, and 16 bases lay between the germline ends. Germline V gives CDR1 MNHEY, CDR2 SMNVEV (reference sequence). CDR3 protein: CASSRGGDYGYTF. The CDR3, as DNA: TGTGCCTCGTCCAGGGGAGGAGACTATGGCTACACCTTC.

The chain is built from TRBV28 and TRBJ2-7, with D maybe TRBD1 (6 bases). The CDR3 has 17 amino acids. Trimming left V 6 bases short and J 2 bases short, with 23 bases between. CDR1 and CDR2 (germline): MDHEN, SYDVKM. The CDR3 DNA reads TGTGCCAGCAGGCTGAAAGGGGGTACTATTCTACCCTACGAGCAGTACTTC. The encoded protein is CASRLKGGTILPYEQYF.

The chain couples TRBV5-1 to TRBJ1-2, with a possible D match to TRBD1 (6 bases). Between the trimmed V and J ends, which lost 0 bases and 4 bases, there was a span of 10 bases. In germline, CDR1 is SGHRS, CDR2 YFSETQ. The CDR3 runs to 14 residues. The CDR3 coding sequence is TGCGCCAGCAGCTTGGGGCAGGGGATCTATGGCTACACCTTC. It encodes CASSLGQGIYGYTF.

The chain has TRBV28 and TRBJ2-7, with 8 nucleotides matching TRBD2. The V gene end was trimmed by 2 bases and the J gene end by 2 bases; junction bases not matched to a gene: 5. Looked up from germline, CDR1 is MDHEN and CDR2 is SYDVKM. The CDR3 covers 15 residues. The CDR3 here is CASSLVGAGAYEQYF. The CDR3, as DNA: TGTGCCAGCAGTTTAGTCGGAGCGGGAGCCTACGAGCAGTACTTC.

The CDR3 coding sequence is TGTGCCAGCAGTTACTCAGGGACTAGCGGGAGTAGCCGTGAGACCCAGTACTTC. It codes for CASSYSGTSGSSRETQYF. The chain employs TRBV6-2 or TRBV6-3 and TRBJ2-5, with 14 bases that match TRBD2. Germline loops: CDR1 MNHEY, CDR2 SVGEGT. The CDR3 runs to 18 residues. V trimming: 0 bases; J trimming: 5 bases; junction bases outside the gene matches: 8.

V usage is TRBV28 and J usage is TRBJ1-4; 7 bases map to TRBD1. The V gene's germline CDR1 is MDHEN and CDR2 SYDVKM. After removal of 8 bases from V and 10 bases from J, the junction contained 7 bases not matched to a gene. The CDR3 consists of 12 residues. The CDR3 is CASATGTVKLFF. DNA for the CDR3: TGTGCCAGCGCTACCGGGACAGTAAAACTGTTTTTT.

This clone has only a few counts. The chain links TRBV6-6 to TRBJ2-7; D gene uncertain. The CDR3 has 17 residues. Between the trimmed V and J ends, which lost 5 bases and 0 bases, there was a span of 20 bases. Germline assignment: CDR1 MNHNY and CDR2 SVGAGI (reference sequence). The CDR3 loop reads CASSPTASVGFSYEQYF. The CDR3 nucleotides read TGTGCCAGCAGTCCGACCGCGAGCGTTGGCTTCTCCTACGAGCAGTACTTC.

The CDR3 coding sequence is TGTGCCAGCAGCTTCGCGGCCTCGAACACTGAAGCTTTCTTT. The encoded protein is CASSFAASNTEAFF. This chain links TRBV7-2 with TRBJ1-1; D not resolved. V dropped 3 bases and J dropped 1 base, with 9 bases sitting between them. The germline V gene encodes CDR1 SGHTA and CDR2 FQGNSA. The CDR3 extends over 14 amino acids.

The chain employs TRBV2 and TRBJ1-2; 8 nucleotides line up with TRBD1. The germline V gene has CDR1 SNHLY and CDR2 FYNNEI. V trimming: 6 bases; J trimming: 4 bases; junction bases outside the gene matches: 4. The CDR3 sequence is 13 residues long. CDR3 protein: CASSGQGGYGYTF. As DNA, the CDR3 is TGTGCCAGCAGCGGACAGGGCGGCTATGGCTACACCTTC.

The chain carries TRBV7-9 and TRBJ2-2; D unclear. V gave up 6 bases and J gave up 7 bases, with 12 bases separating them. Germline lookup yields CDR1 SEHNR and CDR2 FQNEAQ (reference sequence). This CDR3 has 13 residues. The CDR3 region is CASSSPSFGELFF. CDR3 sequence (DNA): TGTGCCAGCAGTTCACCCTCGTTCGGGGAGCTGTTTTTT.

The V gene is TRBV9, the J gene TRBJ1-1; D is unclear. Germline V lookup: CDR1 SGDLS, CDR2 YYNGEE. V lost 0 bases and J 4 bases, leaving 13 bases between the germline ends. The CDR3 consists of 15 residues. CDR3 residues: CASSVGIMGSTEAFF. In DNA, the CDR3 is TGTGCCAGCAGCGTAGGGATCATGGGATCCACTGAAGCTTTCTTT.